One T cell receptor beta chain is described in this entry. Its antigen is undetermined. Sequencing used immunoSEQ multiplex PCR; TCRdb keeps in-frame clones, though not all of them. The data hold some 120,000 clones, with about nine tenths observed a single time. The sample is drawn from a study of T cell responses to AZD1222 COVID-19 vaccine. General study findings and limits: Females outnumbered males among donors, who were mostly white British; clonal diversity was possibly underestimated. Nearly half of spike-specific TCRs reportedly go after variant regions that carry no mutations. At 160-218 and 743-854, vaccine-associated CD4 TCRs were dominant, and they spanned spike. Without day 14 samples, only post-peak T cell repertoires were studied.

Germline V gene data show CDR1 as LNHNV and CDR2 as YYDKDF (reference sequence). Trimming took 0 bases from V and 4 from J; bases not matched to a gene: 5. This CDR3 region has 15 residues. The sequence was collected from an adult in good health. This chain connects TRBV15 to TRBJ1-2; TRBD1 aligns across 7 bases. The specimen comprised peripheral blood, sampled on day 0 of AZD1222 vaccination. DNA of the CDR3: TGTGCCACCAGCAGAGATCAGGGGGGGCTCTATGGCTACACCTTC. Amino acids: CATSRDQGGLYGYTF. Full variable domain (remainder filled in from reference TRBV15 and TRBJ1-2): DAMVIQNPRYQVTQFGKPVTLSCSQTLNHNVMYWYQQKSSQAPKLLFHYYDKDFNNEADTPDNFQSRRPNTSFCFLDIRSPGLGDTAMYLCATSRDQGGLYGYTFGSGTRLTVV.